The 13 T cell receptor beta chains below come from one sample, sequenced in a study of naive and memory T cell subsets. Both TRBC1 and TRBC2 were covered by a beta constant-region primer of two equimolar oligonucleotides. Four rounds of PCR amplified the ligated cDNA using nested alpha and beta constant-region primers plus SP2. TCRdb re-analysed the UMI-ligation and nested PCR reads in MiXCR, keeping a single row per CDR3 protein. This table holds 8,500 to 10,000 distinct CDR3 sequences, around 5.4% found once. The sequenced sample consisted of CD4+ TEMRA cells from blood. As to subset: effector memory re-expressing CD45RA, CD45RA+ CD27-. These receptors originate from a human donor in good health.

This clonotype was counted at least ten times. The chain carries TRBV5-1 and TRBJ1-1; no reliable D call. V was trimmed by 3 bases and J by 0 bases, leaving 6 bases between them. CDR1 and CDR2 from the germline V gene are SGHRS and YFSETQ. The CDR3 has 13 residues. CDR3 coding DNA: TGCGCCAGCAGCTCCACCCTGAACACTGAAGCTTTCTTT. It codes for CASSSTLNTEAFF.

This clonotype was recorded a few times. The chain employs TRBV6-2 or TRBV6-3 and TRBJ2-1; 7 nucleotides line up with TRBD2. The CDR3 length is 17 residues. Germline CDR1 reads MNHEY; CDR2 reads SVGEGT. V dropped 5 bases and J dropped 2; count of bases not matched to a gene: 12. This CDR3 reads CASSRGGGSKPYNEQFF. The DNA of the CDR3 is TGTGCCAGCAGTAGGGGCGGCGGGAGCAAGCCCTACAATGAGCAGTTCTTC.

Many counts were recorded for this clonotype. The chain is built from TRBV7-2 and TRBJ2-1, with D tentatively TRBD2 (6 bases). V shed 1 base and J shed 6 bases, with 10 bases lying between them. CDR1 and CDR2 from the germline V gene are SGHTA and FQGNSA. The CDR3 is 14 amino acids. CDR3: CASSLGLAFNEQFF. CDR3 DNA: TGTGCCAGCAGCTTAGGCCTAGCGTTCAATGAGCAGTTCTTC.

This clonotype showed up many times. The chain uses TRBV4-1 and TRBJ2-3; D unresolved. This CDR3 comprises 16 residues. The ends were cut back, 4 bases at V and 0 bases at J, with 14 bases in the middle. The germline CDR1 and CDR2 sequences are MGHRA and YSYEKL. CDR3 loop: CASSRKGMDSTDTQYF. DNA for the CDR3: TGCGCCAGCAGCCGCAAAGGGATGGACAGCACAGATACGCAGTATTTT.

In its sample, this clonotype was seen many times. V is TRBV11-2 and J is TRBJ2-1; 13 bases line up with TRBD2. This CDR3 is 16 amino acids long. Germline V gene lookup returns CDR1 SGHAT and CDR2 FQNNGV. V shed 2 bases and J 5 bases; nucleotides not matched to a gene: 3. CDR3 residues: CASSLRLAGGNNEQFF. The CDR3 DNA sequence: TGTGCCAGCAGCTTAAGACTAGCGGGGGGAAACAATGAGCAGTTCTTC.

Turning to this clonotype: It may be a read error: a sequence one base away is much more abundant. The rearrangement links TRBV7-3 to TRBJ2-5; D may be TRBD1 (6 bases). The germline CDR1 and CDR2 sequences are SGHTA and FQGTGA. The CDR3 runs to 13 residues. Between the trimmed V and J ends, which lost 4 bases and 5 bases, there was a span of 11 bases. CDR3 in amino acids: CASSWYRAETQYF. The CDR3 DNA sequence: TGTGCCAGCAGCTGGTACAGGGCGGAGACCCAGTACTTC.

This clonotype was detected only a few times. The gene calls are TRBV9 and TRBJ2-5, with D possibly called TRBD1 or TRBD2 (5 bases each). V gave up 0 bases and J gave up 3 bases, with 12 bases separating them. The CDR3 is made up of 15 amino acids. CDR1 and CDR2 from the germline V gene are SGDLS and YYNGEE. CDR3 in DNA: TGTGCCAGCAGCGTAGTCTTGGGACCGAAAGAGACCCAGTACTTC. This encodes CASSVVLGPKETQYF.

The CDR3 sequence is CASSFGRGLEKLFF. CDR3 sequence (DNA): TGTGCCAGCAGTTTCGGCAGGGGGCTCGAAAAACTGTTTTTT. The genes are TRBV28 and TRBJ1-4; 8 bases align to TRBD1. The germline CDR1 and CDR2 sequences are MDHEN and SYDVKM. The CDR3 loop spans 14 amino acids. The V segment lost 3 bases and the J segment 8 bases; nucleotides outside the gene matches: 5.

The chain employs TRBV29-1 and TRBJ1-1; the D is unclear. The V and J ends lost 7 bases and 0 bases respectively, with 6 bases between them. This CDR3 is 11 amino acids long. Germline assignment: CDR1 SQVTM and CDR2 ANQGSEA. CDR3 amino acids: CSAGVNTEAFF. The CDR3 nucleotides are TGCAGCGCTGGGGTGAACACTGAAGCTTTCTTT.

This clonotype was detected many times. The chain employs TRBV7-3 and TRBJ2-1; tentative D call: TRBD2 (6 bases). The CDR3 runs 14 residues. The germline gives CDR1 SGHTA, CDR2 FQGTGA. Trimming stripped 5 bases from V and 4 bases from J, with 12 bases between. The CDR3 nucleotides are TGTGCCAGCAGCCGAGGTGGAGGGTACAATGAGCAGTTCTTC. Its protein product is CASSRGGGYNEQFF.

This chain joins TRBV6-2 or TRBV6-3 and TRBJ2-7; 8 nucleotides agree with TRBD2. The germline gives CDR1 MNHEY, CDR2 SVGEGT. The CDR3 runs to 13 residues. The junction had 8 bases not matched to a gene; V was cut back by 7 bases and J by 6 bases. CDR3 region: CASKDSGIGEQYF. The CDR3 nucleotides are TGTGCCAGCAAAGATAGCGGGATCGGCGAGCAGTACTTC.

This clonotype was picked up many times. This chain uses TRBV20-1 with TRBJ2-7, with 9 bases lining up with TRBD1. Germline CDR1 reads DFQATT; CDR2 reads SNEGSKA (reference sequence). V lost 4 bases and J lost 1; bases outside the gene matches: 8. The CDR3 contains 15 residues. In nucleotides, the CDR3 is TGCAGTGCTACTTCCGGGGACAGGGCTTCCTACGAGCAGTACTTC. It encodes CSATSGDRASYEQYF.

This sequence joins TRBV3-1 and TRBJ1-2; 9 nucleotides agree with TRBD1. Germline lookup yields CDR1 LGHDT and CDR2 YNNKEL (reference sequence). There are 14 residues in the CDR3. J gave up 8 bases and V 4 bases, and 8 bases lay outside the gene matches. The CDR3 loop is CASSPAGQGYGYTF. The CDR3 bases are TGTGCCAGCAGCCCAGCGGGACAGGGTTACGGCTACACCTTC.